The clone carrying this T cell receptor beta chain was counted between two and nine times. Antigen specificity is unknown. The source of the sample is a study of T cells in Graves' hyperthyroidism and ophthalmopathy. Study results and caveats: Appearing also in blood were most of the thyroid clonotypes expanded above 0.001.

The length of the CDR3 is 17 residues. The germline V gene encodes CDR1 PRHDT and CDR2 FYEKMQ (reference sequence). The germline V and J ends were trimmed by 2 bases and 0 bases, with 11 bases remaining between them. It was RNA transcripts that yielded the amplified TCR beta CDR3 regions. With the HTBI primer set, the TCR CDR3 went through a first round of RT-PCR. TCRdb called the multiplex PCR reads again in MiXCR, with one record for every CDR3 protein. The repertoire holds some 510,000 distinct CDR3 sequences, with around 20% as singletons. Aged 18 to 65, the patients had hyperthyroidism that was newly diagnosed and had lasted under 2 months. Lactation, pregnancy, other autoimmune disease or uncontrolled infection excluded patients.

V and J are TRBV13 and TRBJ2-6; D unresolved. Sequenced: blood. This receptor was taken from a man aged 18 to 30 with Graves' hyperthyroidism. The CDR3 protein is CASSLKGWGSGANVLTF. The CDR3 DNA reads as TGTGCCAGCAGCTTAAAGGGATGGGGCTCTGGGGCCAACGTCCTGACTTTC.